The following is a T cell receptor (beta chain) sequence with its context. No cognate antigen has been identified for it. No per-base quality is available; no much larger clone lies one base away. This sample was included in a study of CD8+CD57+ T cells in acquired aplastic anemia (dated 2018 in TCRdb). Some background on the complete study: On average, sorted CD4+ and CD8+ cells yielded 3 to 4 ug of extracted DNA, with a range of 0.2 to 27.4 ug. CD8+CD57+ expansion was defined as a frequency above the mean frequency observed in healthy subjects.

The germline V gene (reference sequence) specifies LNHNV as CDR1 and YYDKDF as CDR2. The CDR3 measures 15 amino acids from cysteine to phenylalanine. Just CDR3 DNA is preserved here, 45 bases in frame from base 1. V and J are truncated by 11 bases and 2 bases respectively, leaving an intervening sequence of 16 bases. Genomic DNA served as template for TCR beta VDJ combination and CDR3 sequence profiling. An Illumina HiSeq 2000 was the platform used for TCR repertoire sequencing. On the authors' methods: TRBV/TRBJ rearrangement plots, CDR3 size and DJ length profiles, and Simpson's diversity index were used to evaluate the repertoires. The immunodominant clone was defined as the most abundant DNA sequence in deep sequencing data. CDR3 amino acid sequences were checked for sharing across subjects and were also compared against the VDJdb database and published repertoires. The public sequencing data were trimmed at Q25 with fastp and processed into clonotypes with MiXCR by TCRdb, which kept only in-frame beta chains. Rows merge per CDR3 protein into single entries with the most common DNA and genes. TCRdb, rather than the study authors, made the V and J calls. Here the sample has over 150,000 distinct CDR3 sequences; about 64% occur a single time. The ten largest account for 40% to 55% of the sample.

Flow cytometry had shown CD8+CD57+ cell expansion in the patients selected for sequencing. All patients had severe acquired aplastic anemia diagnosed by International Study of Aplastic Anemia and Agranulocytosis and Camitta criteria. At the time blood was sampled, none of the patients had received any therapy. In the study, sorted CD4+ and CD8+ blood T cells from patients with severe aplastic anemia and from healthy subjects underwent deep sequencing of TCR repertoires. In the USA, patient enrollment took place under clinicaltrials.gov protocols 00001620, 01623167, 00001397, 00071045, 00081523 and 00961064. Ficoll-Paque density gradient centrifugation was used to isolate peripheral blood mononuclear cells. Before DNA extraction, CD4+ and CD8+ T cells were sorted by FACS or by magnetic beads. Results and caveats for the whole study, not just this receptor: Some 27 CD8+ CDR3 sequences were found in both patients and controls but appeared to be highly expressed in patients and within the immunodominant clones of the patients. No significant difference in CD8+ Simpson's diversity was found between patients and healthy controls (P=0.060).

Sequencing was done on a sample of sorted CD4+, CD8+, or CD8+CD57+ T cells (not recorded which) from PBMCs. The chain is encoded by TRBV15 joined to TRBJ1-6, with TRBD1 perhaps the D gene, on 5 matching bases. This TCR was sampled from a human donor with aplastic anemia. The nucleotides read TGTGCCGTCTCAAGTGGGGGAACCTATAATTCACCCCTCCACTTT. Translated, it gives CAVSSGGTYNSPLHF.